This TCR beta chain was captured by sequencing in a study of T cell changes during pregnancy in multiple sclerosis. V was pared by 2 bases and J by 7 bases, with 5 bases of the junction left unmatched. The germline V gene has CDR1 SGDLS and CDR2 YYNGEE. The CDR3 length is 13 residues. This clone was observed a single time. Method: immunoSEQ multiplex PCR; TCRdb's copy keeps in-frame clones and lacks some. The sample carries 90,000 or so clones, approximately 95% recorded once. The rearrangement links TRBV9 to TRBJ1-1, with 7 bases fitting TRBD1. This sequence originates from a female donor in good health, enrolled as a control in a pregnancy study. The material was peripheral blood, obtained after pregnancy. The DNA of the CDR3 is TGTGCCAGCAGCGTCGGACGGGACAGTGAAGCTTTCTTT. This translates into CASSVGRDSEAFF.